One sample yielded the 25 T cell receptor beta chains listed below, sequenced in a study of radiation and T cells in renal cell carcinoma. Only in-frame clones appear in the TCRdb table, and some are missing; sequencing was by immunoSEQ multiplex PCR. The sample holds about 130,000 clones, 81% seen once. Time point defined: blood 2 weeks post-SBRT. Treatment given: 15 Gy SBRT to primary tumor, nephrectomy 4 weeks later. The input for sequencing was blood, taken from a patient whose treatment included radiotherapy and nephrectomy. The receptors stem from a man in his fifties with renal cell carcinoma.

This chain joins TRBV27 and TRBJ1-2, with TRBD1 identical over 7 bases. The ends lost 5 bases at V and 4 bases at J; junction bases unmatched: 7. Germline CDR1 is MNHEY and CDR2 is SMNVEV (reference sequence). The CDR3 is 14 residues long. Here the CDR3 reads CASSRSEGAYGYTF. The CDR3 nucleotides read TGTGCCAGCAGTCGCTCAGAGGGGGCCTATGGCTACACCTTC.

The V and J genes are TRBV9 and TRBJ2-3, with D hard to call. CDR1 and CDR2 from the germline V gene are SGDLS and YYNGEE. Trimming removed 0 bases at V and 1 base at J, with 12 bases between. The CDR3 is 16 residues long. The CDR3 loop is CASSVEQWSGTDTQYF. The DNA for the CDR3 is TGTGCCAGCAGCGTAGAACAGTGGAGCGGCACAGATACGCAGTATTTT.

The V gene is TRBV7-8, the J gene TRBJ1-1; no reliable D call. The CDR3 runs 19 residues. Trimming took 0 bases from V and 0 from J, leaving 20 bases between them. Germline assignment: CDR1 SGHVS and CDR2 FQNEAQ. The CDR3 nucleotides are TGTGCCAGCAGCTTAGCGATATCGACGATCTCACTCCTGAACACTGAAGCTTTCTTT. This encodes CASSLAISTISLLNTEAFF.

V usage is TRBV11-2 and J usage is TRBJ2-7; TRBD2 aligns across 10 bases. This CDR3 region has 15 residues. V was clipped by 1 base and J by 6 bases; unmatched bases: 6. Germline CDR1 reads SGHAT; CDR2 reads FQNNGV. The CDR3 nucleotides are TGTGCCAGCAGCTTAGCCCTAGCGGGAGTGGTCGAGCAGTACTTC. It specifies CASSLALAGVVEQYF.

The V and J genes are TRBV6-5 and TRBJ2-7, with a possible D match to TRBD1 (6 bases). This CDR3 region has 15 residues. V was trimmed by 0 bases and J by 5 bases, leaving 14 bases between them. Germline CDR1 and CDR2: MNHEY and SVGAGI. DNA for the CDR3: TGTGCCAGCAGTTACTCATACAGGGTTGGCGACGAGCAGTACTTC. Translation: CASSYSYRVGDEQYF.

This chain uses TRBV6-5 with TRBJ2-7, with 10 nucleotides matching TRBD2. Per germline, CDR1 MNHEY and CDR2 SVGAGI. CDR3 size: 15 residues. J was trimmed by 4 bases and V by 6 bases; bases with no gene match: 9. CDR3: CASRLGLAEVYEQYF. The CDR3 DNA sequence: TGTGCCAGCAGACTTGGACTAGCGGAGGTATACGAGCAGTACTTC.

The V and J genes are TRBV30 and TRBJ2-5; the match to TRBD1 covers 12 bases. V was pared by 2 bases and J by 8 bases, with 6 bases of the junction left unmatched. Germline V gene lookup returns CDR1 GTSNPN and CDR2 SVGIG (reference sequence). The CDR3 extends over 14 amino acids. In DNA, the CDR3 is TGTGCCTGGAGTTCACTGGGACAGGGGGCAACCCAGTACTTC. Its protein is CAWSSLGQGATQYF.

This clone has just a few counts. The chain combines TRBV4-1 with TRBJ1-6, with a weak D call TRBD1 (6 bases). The length of the CDR3 is 16 residues. Germline values: CDR1 MGHRA, CDR2 YSYEKL. Trimming shortened V by 3 bases and J by 5 bases, and 14 bases separated the two germline ends. The CDR3 sequence: CASSQTRTADNSPLHF. CDR3 in DNA: TGCGCCAGCAGCCAGACTCGGACAGCAGATAATTCACCCCTCCACTTT.

The J gene is TRBJ2-5, the V gene TRBV9, with D perhaps being TRBD1 or TRBD2 (6 bases each). V was clipped by 0 bases and J by 5 bases, with 17 bases between them. The CDR3 runs to 16 residues. Germline V gene lookup returns CDR1 SGDLS and CDR2 YYNGEE. The CDR3 coding sequence is TGTGCCAGCAGCGTAGCTTTACGGGGGCGCAGGGAGACCCAGTACTTC. Encoded protein: CASSVALRGRRETQYF.

The chain carries TRBV5-1 and TRBJ1-4, with 8 bases aligning to TRBD1. Trimming took 7 bases from V and 2 from J; bases not matched to a gene: 4. This CDR3 has 14 residues. Germline-derived CDR1 and CDR2 are SGHRS and YFSETQ. CDR3 amino acids: CASARGRTNEKLFF. As DNA, the CDR3 is TGCGCCAGCGCCAGGGGGCGGACTAATGAAAAACTGTTTTTT. Filled out from reference TRBV5-1 and TRBJ1-4, the complete variable domain reads KAGVTQTPRYLIKTRGQQVTLSCSPISGHRSVSWYQQTPGQGLQFLFEYFSETQRNKGNFPGRFSGRQFSNSRSEMNVSTLELGDSALYLCASARGRTNEKLFFGSGTQLSVL.

The CDR3 DNA sequence: TGTGCCAGCAGCTTACAGGGGCAGGGGATAGCAGATACGCAGTATTTT. Translated: CASSLQGQGIADTQYF. This sequence joins TRBV7-8 and TRBJ2-3, with D tentatively TRBD1 (6 bases). V shed 2 bases and J shed 4 bases, with 16 bases lying between them. CDR3 length: 16 amino acids. The germline V gene has CDR1 SGHVS and CDR2 FQNEAQ. Full variable domain (remainder filled in from reference TRBV7-8 and TRBJ2-3): GAGVSQSPRYKVAKRGQDVALRCDPISGHVSLFWYQQALGQGPEFLTYFQNEAQLDKSGLPSDRFFAERPEGSVSTLKIQRTQQEDSAVYLCASSLQGQGIADTQYFGPGTRLTVL.

This clone was found once. The V call is TRBV6-4, the J call TRBJ2-1; D is perhaps TRBD2 (5 bases). The CDR3 covers 17 residues. Trimming shortened V by 3 bases and J by 0 bases, and 15 bases separated the two germline ends. Germline V CDR1 and CDR2: MRHNA, SNTAGT. The CDR3 nucleotides read TGTGCCAGCAGTGAAACCCCTAGCCCGAGCTCCTACAATGAGCAGTTCTTC. Its translation is CASSETPSPSSYNEQFF.

The chain has TRBV5-1 and TRBJ1-1; the match to TRBD1 covers 7 bases. The V gene's germline CDR1 is SGHRS and CDR2 YFSETQ. The trim removed 4 bases at V and 3 bases at J, leaving 6 bases unmatched. CDR3 length: 14 residues. The CDR3 region is CASSPPGGDTEAFF. In DNA, the CDR3 is TGCGCCAGCAGCCCCCCAGGGGGGGACACTGAAGCTTTCTTT.

The genes are TRBV6-1 and TRBJ2-7; D ambiguous. V lost 4 bases to trimming and J lost 5 bases, with 21 bases between them. CDR1 is MNHNS and CDR2 is SASEGT in the germline V gene. This CDR3 is built from 16 residues. CDR3 residues: CASSGLRTNVWNEQYF. The CDR3 DNA follows: TGTGCCAGCAGTGGGCTCAGAACGAACGTATGGAACGAGCAGTACTTC.

This chain joins TRBV6-1 and TRBJ1-3, with D unresolved. Trimming took off 4 bases at V and 1 base at J, with 11 bases between the two ends. The CDR3 totals 15 residues. Germline V gene lookup returns CDR1 MNHNS and CDR2 SASEGT. CDR3 region: CASSVGAASGNTIYF. CDR3 coding DNA: TGTGCCAGCAGTGTAGGCGCGGCTTCTGGAAACACCATATATTTT.

The chain has TRBV21-1 and TRBJ2-7; the table's D gene call, TRBD2, was not cross checked with the DNA. TRBV21-1 is given as a pseudogene. This CDR3 is built from 12 residues. CDR3 DNA sequence: TGTGCCAGGAGGTCCATCCTCTACGAGCAGTACTTC. Its protein is CARRSILYEQYF.

The J gene is TRBJ2-7, the V gene TRBV27, with unresolved D. Germline-derived CDR1 and CDR2 are MNHEY and SMNVEV (reference sequence). V was pared by 6 bases and J by 2 bases, with 17 bases between. The CDR3 is 15 residues long. The DNA for the CDR3 is TGTGCCAGCAGCCCCCGCGTTGGGGTTACCTACGAGCAGTACTTC. This translates into CASSPRVGVTYEQYF.

This rearrangement joins TRBV28 to TRBJ2-2, with a possible D match to TRBD1 (5 bases). Germline V lookup: CDR1 MDHEN, CDR2 SYDVKM. CDR3 length: 15 amino acids. The ends were cut back, 3 bases at V and 2 bases at J, with 10 bases in the middle. The CDR3 DNA follows: TGTGCCAGCAGTTTGAGGACAAGAAACACCGGGGAGCTGTTTTTT. Amino acids: CASSLRTRNTGELFF.

The rearrangement links TRBV5-1 to TRBJ2-5; no reliable D call. Germline CDR1 reads SGHRS; CDR2 reads YFSETQ. There are 13 residues in the CDR3. Trimming removed 4 bases at V and 4 bases at J, with 11 bases between. The CDR3 loop is CASSIGSRETQYF. CDR3 nucleotide sequence: TGCGCCAGCAGCATAGGTAGTCGAGAGACCCAGTACTTC.

The chain combines TRBV9 with TRBJ2-7, with D hard to call. Germline V gives CDR1 SGDLS, CDR2 YYNGEE. The CDR3 sequence is 12 residues long. The V end lost 4 bases, the J end lost 7 bases, and 12 bases lay between the germline ends. The CDR3 nucleotides read TGTGCCAGCAGCCCAAATGTGGGAGAGCAGTACTTC. Protein sequence: CASSPNVGEQYF.

The chain links TRBV5-1 to TRBJ2-1; D is unresolved. The CDR3 runs 12 residues. Germline CDR1 SGHRS, CDR2 YFSETQ. The germline V and J ends were trimmed by 0 bases and 15 bases, with 13 bases remaining between them. The CDR3, as DNA: TGCGCCAGCAGCTTGGACGACTCAATGCTGTTCTTC. It yields the protein CASSLDDSMLFF.

The V call is TRBV2, the J call TRBJ1-1, with D perhaps matching TRBD1 (6 bases). Trimming removed 5 bases at V and 7 bases at J, with 8 bases between. CDR1 is SNHLY and CDR2 is FYNNEI in the germline V gene. This CDR3 spans 11 amino acids. The DNA for the CDR3 is TGTGCCAGCAGTCCACAGGGTGAAGCTTTCTTT. Protein: CASSPQGEAFF.

This clone was counted only a few times. This chain connects TRBV18 to TRBJ2-5, with TRBD1 identical over 9 bases. Germline V CDR1 and CDR2: KGHSH, LQKENI. The trim removed 4 bases at V and 2 bases at J, leaving 8 bases unmatched. The CDR3 consists of 16 residues. The chain's CDR3 is CASSRGTGSLQETQYF. CDR3 nucleotide sequence: TGTGCCAGCTCACGCGGGACAGGGTCCTTACAAGAGACCCAGTACTTC.

On this clone: One base away lies a much larger clone, so this may be a sequencing read error. V usage is TRBV11-2 and J usage is TRBJ1-2, with D unresolved. In germline, CDR1 is SGHAT, CDR2 FQNNGV. Trimming left V 1 base short and J 4 bases short, with 10 bases between. This CDR3 is built from 14 residues. CDR3 nucleotide sequence: TGTGCCAGCAGCTTAGGGGCAGCCACCTATGGCTACACCTTC. As protein: CASSLGAATYGYTF.

This clone turned up a few times. This chain joins TRBV28 and TRBJ1-4; D not certain. CDR1 is MDHEN and CDR2 is SYDVKM in the germline V gene. The ends were cut back, 6 bases at V and 16 bases at J, with 18 bases in the middle. The CDR3 extends over 12 amino acids. The CDR3 bases are TGTGCCAGCAGCTCGGTTCTGAGCCCCGGGTTTTTT. Amino acid sequence: CASSSVLSPGFF.